This TCR beta chain was found in a study of blood T cell repertoires in COVID-19. Study-level information: Italy, Spain and the United States were the sources of the convalescent and acute COVID-19 samples. T cells, B-cell-depleted T cells, or PBMCs provided the cDNA or gDNA that served as material.

The authors' processing: Scientists estimated how many nucleated cells there were by amplifying reference gene primers. The table came from immunoSEQ multiplex PCR; TCRdb's copy has only in-frame clones and leaves some out. From that table come the V and J calls and clone size; the DNA was used to work out D and trimming. The repertoire includes 83,000 or so clones, roughly 78% of them detected once, and just over 20% sits in the top ten. CDR3 length: 13 residues. Germline CDR1 and CDR2: SGHNT and YYREEE (reference sequence). V lost 0 bases, J lost 6 bases, and 3 bases stayed unmatched. The sequenced sample was peripheral blood. This sequence was found in a human donor in a cohort sampled during active COVID-19. The V call is TRBV5-4, the J call TRBJ2-7; 7 positions match TRBD1. CDR3: CASSLGQGFEQYF. CDR3 nucleotides: TGTGCCAGCAGCTTGGGACAGGGTTTCGAGCAGTACTTC.